This T cell receptor beta chain was retrieved from a study of control samples from healthy donors and cancer patients. Sequenced by immunoSEQ multiplex PCR; TCRdb stores in-frame clones only, minus some. This table holds 130,000 or so clones, around 87% found once. Germline CDR1 is SGHTA and CDR2 is FQGNSA. CDR3 size: 15 residues. Trimming cost V 0 bases and J 4 bases; bases outside gene matches: 3. This receptor was identified in a man aged 55 to 69 in good health. The sample comprised blood. The rearrangement links TRBV7-2 to TRBJ1-3, with 7 bases aligning to TRBD1. CDR3 amino acids: CASSLATGVGNTIYF. CDR3 DNA: TGTGCCAGCAGCTTAGCTACAGGGGTAGGAAACACCATATATTTT. Together with reference TRBV7-2 and TRBJ1-3, the CDR3 gives the full variable domain: GAGVSQSPSNKVTEKGKDVELRCDPISGHTALYWYRQSLGQGLEFLIYFQGNSAPDKSGLPSDRFSAERTGGSVSTLTIQRTQQEDSAVYLCASSLATGVGNTIYFGEGSWLTVV.